This T cell receptor (beta chain) was obtained from a study of T cells in Graves' hyperthyroidism and ophthalmopathy (dated by TCRdb to 2018 to 2020). Regarding the research as a whole: Peripheral blood was sampled at the time of initial diagnosis, prior to any treatment. The study also compared thyroid tissue and blood T-cell repertoires from more than five Graves' hyperthyroidism patients. After sampling, hyperthyroidism patients received methimazole starting at 30 mg daily, and ophthalmopathy patients received high-dose intravenous methylprednisolone. TCR V-J signatures able to tell the groups apart were searched for in a discovery cohort of approximately 95 patients, of whom 40 to 45 had Graves' ophthalmopathy and roughly 57 had stable Graves' hyperthyroidism. The 75 to 100 discovery patients were divided at random into training and test sets in a 7:3 ratio. The paper describes TCR Vbeta CDR3 sequencing of around 130 peripheral blood samples, made up of 43 ophthalmopathy patients, over 70 hyperthyroidism patients and 17 progressor patients. Prospective prediction of ophthalmopathy was tested in an independent validation cohort of 18 to 20 hyperthyroidism patients and 17 patients who later progressed to ophthalmopathy.

At least ten counts were recorded for this clonotype. What this receptor recognizes is not known. Base qualities are not at hand, and no much larger clone is one base apart. A patient counted as having stable Graves' hyperthyroidism if no progression to ophthalmopathy occurred over 18 months of follow-up. Hyperthyroidism patients were aged 18 to 65 years and newly diagnosed, with disease duration of less than 2 months. Patients with uncontrolled infections, other autoimmune diseases, pregnancy or lactation were excluded. Diagnoses were established on the basis of clinical symptoms, serum thyroxine and TRAb, thyroid ultrasound, and orbital computed tomography. PBMCs were separated from roughly 9.3 ml of fresh peripheral blood using Ficoll-Paque density gradient centrifugation. Trizol reagent was used to extract total RNA, and RNA quality was then checked on an Agilent 2100 Bioanalyzer. Amplification of TCR beta CDR3 regions was carried out from RNA transcripts. A first-round RT-PCR of the TCR CDR3 used the HTBI primer set with the Qiagen OneStep RT-PCR kit. Libraries were constructed in a second round of multiplex PCR, after which size selection and purification were performed. Paired-end sequencing of the libraries was performed with 100 bp reads on an Illumina HiSeq2000. The study's processing was this. SOAPnuke was used to process the raw data, with reads discarded if the reads contained adapters or uncalled bases, had a mean Phred below 15, or lacked an exact constant-primer or identifier match. High-quality paired reads were merged using COPE v1.2.5, and each unique nucleotide sequence was defined as a clonotype. MiTCR v1.1 was used to align the clonotypes against IMGT TRBV, TRBD and TRBJ reference segments. Analysis was restricted to V-J combinations with a frequency above 0.0001, which covered roughly 99% of repertoires. The TCS score was defined as the ratio of F50 (clonal expansion) to E x V (chaos), calculated using BLOSUM62-based TCRdist between CDR3 peptides within each V-J. Welch's t-statistics and random forest reduced 514 V-J features to 13, which were used in a naive Bayes classifier (R e1071). The public reads were run again by TCRdb, first through fastp at Q25 and then through MiXCR, and only productive beta chains were kept. Merged by CDR3 protein, the rows form single entries marked with the most common genes and DNA. These V and J calls derive from TCRdb rather than the authors' analysis. The sample table shows 300,000 to 400,000 distinct CDR3 sequences, and 21% are seen once. The ten most abundant clones make up 50% of the sample.

Overall study results and their limits: In validation, progression to ophthalmopathy was predicted by the model with 70.59% sensitivity and around 75% specificity, a median of about 6.8 months before onset. Most expanded thyroid clonotypes (frequency above 0.001) were also detected in blood, a finding suggesting that blood repertoires may reflect thyroid immune responses. A model built on a 13 V-J signature distinguished ophthalmopathy from stable hyperthyroidism, reaching around 87% sensitivity and under 84% specificity in cross-validation and 80%/75% in testing. Sample size was not statistically predetermined, and blinding of investigators to group allocation was not performed.

The TCR was taken from a woman between 50 and 59 years old with Graves' hyperthyroidism. Sequencing was performed on blood.

The CDR3 sequence is CSASAMGTSGLGMDTQYF. The nucleotide sequence is given as TGCAGTGCTAGCGCAATGGGGACTAGCGGTCTTGGGATGGATACGCAGTATTTT. Recombination linked TRBV20-1 to TRBJ2-3; 11 bases in between match TRBD2. From V the trimming removes 3 bases and from J it removes 6 bases, while the gene matches leave 17 bases of the junction unaccounted for. Its CDR3 holds 18 amino acids, cysteine through phenylalanine. Only CDR3 DNA remains: 54 bases, in frame from the first base. CDR1 DFQATT and CDR2 SNEGSKA were looked up in the germline V gene (reference sequence).